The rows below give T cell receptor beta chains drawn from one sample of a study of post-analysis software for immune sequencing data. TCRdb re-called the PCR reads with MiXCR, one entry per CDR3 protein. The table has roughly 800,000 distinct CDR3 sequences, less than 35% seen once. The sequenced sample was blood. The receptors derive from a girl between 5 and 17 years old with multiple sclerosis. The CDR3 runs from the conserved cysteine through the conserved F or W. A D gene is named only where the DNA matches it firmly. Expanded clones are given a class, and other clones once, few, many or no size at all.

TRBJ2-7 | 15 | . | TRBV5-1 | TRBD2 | TGCGCCAGCAGCACCGGACTAGCGGTACCCTACGAGCAGTACTTC | CASSTGLAVPYEQYF
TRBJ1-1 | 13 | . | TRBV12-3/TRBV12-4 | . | TGTGCCAGCAGCCGACACCTGCCGAATGAAGCTTTCTTT | CASSRHLPNEAFF
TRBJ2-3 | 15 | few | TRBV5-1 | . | TGCGCCAGCAGCTTGGAACCGGGGGGCACAGATACGCAGTATTTT | CASSLEPGGTDTQYF
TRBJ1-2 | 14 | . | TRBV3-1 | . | TGTGCCAGCAGCCAGATGGGAGGAACCTATGGCTACACCTTC | CASSQMGGTYGYTF
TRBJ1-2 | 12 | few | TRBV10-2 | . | TGCGCCAGCCGAAAACCACCCGGTGGCTACACCTTC | CASRKPPGGYTF
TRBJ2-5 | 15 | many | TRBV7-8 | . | TGTGCCAGCAGCTCCTGGGGGCCTCTCCAAGAGACCCAGTACTTC | CASSSWGPLQETQYF
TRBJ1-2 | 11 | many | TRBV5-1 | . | TGCGCCAGCACCGACAGTTATGGCTACACCTTC | CASTDSYGYTF
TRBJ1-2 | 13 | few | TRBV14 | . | TGTGCCAGCAGCCAAGAGATTAACTATGGCTACACCTTC | CASSQEINYGYTF
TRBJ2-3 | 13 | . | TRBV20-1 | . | TGCAGTGCCCCCTGGACCCGTGGAGATACGCAGTATTTT | CSAPWTRGDTQYF
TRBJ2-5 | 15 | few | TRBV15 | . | TGTGCCACCAGCAGTTATACCGGGCCGCAAGAGACCCAGTACTTC | CATSSYTGPQETQYF
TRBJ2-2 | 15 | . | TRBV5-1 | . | TGCGCCAGCAGCCCCCGGGGGGCCGGGACCGGGGAGCTGTTTTTT | CASSPRGAGTGELFF
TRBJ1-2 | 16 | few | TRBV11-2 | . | TGTGCCAGCAGCTTAGAGAGACAGCCGATTAACTATGGCTACACCTTC | CASSLERQPINYGYTF
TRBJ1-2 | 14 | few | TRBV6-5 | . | TGTGCCAGCTCTAGAAGCAGGGCTAACTATGGCTACACCTTC | CASSRSRANYGYTF
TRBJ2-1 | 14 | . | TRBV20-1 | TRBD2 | TGCAGTGCTAGTCTAGCGGTCGGTCAAGAGACCCAGTTCTTC | CSASLAVGQETQFF
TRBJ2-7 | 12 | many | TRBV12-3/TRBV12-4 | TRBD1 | TGTGCCACCCGGGACAGTTTTTCTGAGCAGTACTTC | CATRDSFSEQYF
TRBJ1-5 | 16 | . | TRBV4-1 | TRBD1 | TGCGCCAGCAGCCAAGACTATGGGCAGGGGGCTCAGCCCCAGCATTTT | CASSQDYGQGAQPQHF
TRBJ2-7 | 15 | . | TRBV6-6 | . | TGTGCCAGCAGTCCTGTTACAGGGCGCGGGACCGAGCAGTACTTC | CASSPVTGRGTEQYF
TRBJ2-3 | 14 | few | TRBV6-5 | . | TGTGCCAGCACCCGGCGATTTAGCACAGATACGCAGTATTTT | CASTRRFSTDTQYF
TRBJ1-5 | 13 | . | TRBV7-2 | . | TGTGCTAGCAGCTTAGAAATGAATCAGCCCCAGCATTTT | CASSLEMNQPQHF
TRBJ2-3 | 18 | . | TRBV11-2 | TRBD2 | TGTGCCAGCAGCTTGATTAGTGGGGGGACTAGTCTCACAGATACGCAGTATTTT | CASSLISGGTSLTDTQYF
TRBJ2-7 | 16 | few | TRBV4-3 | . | TGCGCCAGCAGCCAAGATCCCGGTCGAAACTCCTACGAGCAGTACTTC | CASSQDPGRNSYEQYF
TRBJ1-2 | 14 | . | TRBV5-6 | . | TGTGCCAGCAGCGCCCAGGCGGGGTTCTATGGCTACACCTTC | CASSAQAGFYGYTF
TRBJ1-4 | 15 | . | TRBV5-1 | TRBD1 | TGCGCCAGCAGCTTGGGCGACAGGGGCGCTGAAAAACTGTTTTTT | CASSLGDRGAEKLFF
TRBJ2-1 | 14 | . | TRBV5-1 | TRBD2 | TGCGCCAGCAGCAGCGGGGGGCCAAACAATGAGCAGTTCTTC | CASSSGGPNNEQFF
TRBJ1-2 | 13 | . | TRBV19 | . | TGTGCCAGTAGTCCTGGACCCGACTATGGCTACACCTTC | CASSPGPDYGYTF
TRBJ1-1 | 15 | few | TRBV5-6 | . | TGTGCCAGCAGCTTGAGAGGGTTGTGGGTAGTTGGAGCTTTCTTT | CASSLRGLWVVGAFF
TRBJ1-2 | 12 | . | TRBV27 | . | TGTGCCAGCAGTTCCAATAACTATGGCTACACCTTC | CASSSNNYGYTF
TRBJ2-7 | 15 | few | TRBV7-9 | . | TGTGCCAGCAGCTTACGGGGGGACAACTCCTACGAGCAGTACTTC | CASSLRGDNSYEQYF
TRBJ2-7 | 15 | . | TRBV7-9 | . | TGTGCCAGCAGCCCCTCCGGGACACCTGTCTACGAGCAGTACTTC | CASSPSGTPVYEQYF
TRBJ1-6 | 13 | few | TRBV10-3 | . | TGTGCCATCCGGGAGTCGGATAATTCACCCCTCCACTTT | CAIRESDNSPLHF
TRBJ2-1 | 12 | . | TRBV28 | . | TGTGCCAGCAGTTTATACGACAATGAGCAGTTCTTC | CASSLYDNEQFF
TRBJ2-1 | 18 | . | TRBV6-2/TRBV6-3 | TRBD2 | TGTGCCAGCACCTACCGGAGCGGCGGCGGGAGGGTTCAGAATGAGCAGTTCTTC | CASTYRSGGGRVQNEQFF
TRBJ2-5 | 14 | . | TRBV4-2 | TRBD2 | TGTGCCAGCAGCCAAGTGACGCCTAGCGGGCTCCAGTACTTC | CASSQVTPSGLQYF
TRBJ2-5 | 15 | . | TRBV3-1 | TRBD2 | TGTGCCAGCAGCCTTCGTAGCGGGGGGGGTAGTGAGCAGTACTTC | CASSLRSGGGSEQYF
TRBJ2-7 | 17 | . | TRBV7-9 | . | TGTGCCAGCAGCTTAGAGTCCATAGGAACGCCCCACTACGAGCAGTACTTC | CASSLESIGTPHYEQYF
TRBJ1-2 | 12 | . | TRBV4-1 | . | TGCGCCAGCAGCCAGATTCGTCTGGGCTACACCTTC | CASSQIRLGYTF
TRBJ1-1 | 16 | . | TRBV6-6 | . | TGTGCCAGCAGTTACCGTCCAGGGGACATGAACACTGAAGCTTTCTTT | CASSYRPGDMNTEAFF
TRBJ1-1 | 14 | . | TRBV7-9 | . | TGTGCCAGCAGCCCCGGGGCGGGAGGCACTGAAGCTTTCTTT | CASSPGAGGTEAFF
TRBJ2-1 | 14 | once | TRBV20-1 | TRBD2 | TGCAGTGCTAGCCTCAGCGGGGGGGAAAATGAGCAGTTCTTC | CSASLSGGENEQFF
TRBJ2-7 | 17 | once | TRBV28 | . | TGTGCCAGCAGTGGAACGTCCAGCGGATCCAGCTTCTACGAGCAGTACTTC | CASSGTSSGSSFYEQYF
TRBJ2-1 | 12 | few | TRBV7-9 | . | TGTGCCAGCAGCTTACCGGGGATTGAGCAGTTCTTC | CASSLPGIEQFF
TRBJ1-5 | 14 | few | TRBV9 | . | TGTGCCAGCAGCCCCCGCGGTAGCAATCAGCCCCAGCATTTT | CASSPRGSNQPQHF